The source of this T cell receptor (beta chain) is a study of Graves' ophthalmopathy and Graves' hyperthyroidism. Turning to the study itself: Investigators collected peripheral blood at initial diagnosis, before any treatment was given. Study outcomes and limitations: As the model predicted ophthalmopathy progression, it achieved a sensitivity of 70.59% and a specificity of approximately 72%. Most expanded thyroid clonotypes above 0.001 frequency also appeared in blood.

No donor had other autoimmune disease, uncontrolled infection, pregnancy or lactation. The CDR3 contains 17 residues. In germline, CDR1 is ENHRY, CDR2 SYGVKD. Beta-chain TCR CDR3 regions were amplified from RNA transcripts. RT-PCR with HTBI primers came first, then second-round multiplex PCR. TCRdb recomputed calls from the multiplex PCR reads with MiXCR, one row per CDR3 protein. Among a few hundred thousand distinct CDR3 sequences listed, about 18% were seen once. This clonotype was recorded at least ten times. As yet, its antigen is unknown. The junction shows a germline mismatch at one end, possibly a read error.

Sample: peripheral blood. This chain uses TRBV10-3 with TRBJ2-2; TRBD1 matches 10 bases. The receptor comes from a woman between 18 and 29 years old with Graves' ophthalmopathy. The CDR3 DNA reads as TGTGCCATCAGCGCCGGGACAGGGGTATCGAAAACCGGGGAGCTGTTTTTT. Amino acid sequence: CAISAGTGVSKTGELFF.